The T cell receptor beta chain described here comes from a study of blood T cell repertoires in COVID-19. For the study at large: The United States, Italy and Spain were the sources of the acute and convalescent COVID-19 samples. The cDNA or gDNA used as material had been derived from T cells, B-cell-depleted T cells, or PBMCs.

Original handling: Reference gene primer amplification gave nucleated cell count estimates. The assay was immunoSEQ multiplex PCR, and TCRdb's table has in-frame clones only and misses some. V, J and clone size derive from that table, while D and trimming were established from the DNA sequence. This sample has 240,000 or so clones, with roughly 80% found just once. The clonotype comes from a woman in her sixties or seventies with active or convalescent COVID-19. What was sequenced was peripheral blood.

CDR3 residues: CATRDTHGGTEAFF. The CDR3 DNA reads TGTGCCACAAGGGACACTCATGGCGGAACTGAAGCTTTCTTT. The chain links TRBV24-1 to TRBJ1-1, with D tentatively TRBD1 (6 bases). CDR1 and CDR2 (germline): KGHDR, SFDVKD. Deletions cut 10 bases from V and 5 bases from J, with 19 bases between. The CDR3 loop spans 14 amino acids.